The 9 T cell receptor beta chains below all came from one sample that was sequenced in a study of cytomegalovirus exposure and HLA in healthy donors. Primers included in the PCR were 60 Vbeta and 13 Jbeta primers. Clones were read by immunoSEQ multiplex PCR, and TCRdb kept only the in-frame ones, dropping some. Here the sample spans some 170,000 clones, over 75% being singletons. The specimen sequenced was PBMCs. The receptors shown here come from a woman in her 30s in good health and CMV-seronegative.

The V and J genes are TRBV4-1 and TRBJ2-1; a weak D match, TRBD2 (5 bases). V lost 1 base and J lost 5, with 15 bases in between. The germline V gene encodes CDR1 MGHRA and CDR2 YSYEKL. There are 16 residues in the CDR3. As DNA, the CDR3 is TGCGCCAGCAGCCAAGGGAACGGGATTCTTAACAATGAGCAGTTCTTC. Its protein product is CASSQGNGILNNEQFF.

This clone showed up just once. The V and J genes are TRBV5-1 and TRBJ2-1; D unresolved. Germline V gives CDR1 SGHRS, CDR2 YFSETQ. This CDR3 region has 18 residues. V was pared by 0 bases and J by 0 bases, with 16 bases between. The CDR3 bases are TGCGCCAGCAGCTTGGCCGATGGCGGTTGGAGCTCCTACAATGAGCAGTTCTTC. This codes for CASSLADGGWSSYNEQFF.

This chain links TRBV2 with TRBJ2-7, with D perhaps TRBD1 (5 bases). Germline CDR1 reads SNHLY; CDR2 reads FYNNEI. The V end lost 4 bases, the J end lost 3 bases, and 7 bases lay between the germline ends. The length of the CDR3 is 12 residues. The CDR3 DNA reads TGTGCCAGCAGTGGACAGATCTACGAGCAGTACTTC. Translated, it gives CASSGQIYEQYF.

The rearrangement joins TRBV27 to TRBJ2-2; the match to TRBD2 covers 8 bases. The germline gives CDR1 MNHEY, CDR2 SMNVEV (reference sequence). CDR3 length: 14 residues. J was trimmed by 5 bases and V by 11 bases; bases with no gene match: 10. This CDR3 is CAARGGVGTGELFF. CDR3 in DNA: TGTGCCGCACGGGGGGGGGTTGGGACCGGGGAGCTGTTTTTT.

J is TRBJ1-1 and V is TRBV2, with 7 bases that match TRBD1. With V trimmed by 1 base and J by 4 bases, 6 bases remained unmatched. CDR1 and CDR2 (germline): SNHLY, FYNNEI. CDR3 length: 15 amino acids. CDR3 protein: CASSEEGGWGTEAFF. As DNA, the CDR3 is TGTGCCAGCAGTGAAGAAGGGGGCTGGGGCACTGAAGCTTTCTTT.

This chain uses TRBV5-4 with TRBJ2-3; D is possibly TRBD2 (6 bases). This CDR3 is built from 16 residues. Between the trimmed V and J ends, which lost 3 bases and 0 bases, there was a span of 14 bases. The V gene's germline CDR1 is SGHNT and CDR2 YYREEE (reference sequence). The CDR3 loop reads CASSSLADSSTDTQYF. The CDR3 DNA reads as TGTGCCAGCAGCTCTTTAGCGGACTCTAGCACAGATACGCAGTATTTT.

This clone has only a few counts. This chain joins TRBV6-6 and TRBJ1-5, with D possibly matching TRBD1 (6 bases). The V end lost 4 bases, the J end lost 0 bases, and 10 bases lay between the germline ends. Germline loops: CDR1 MNHNY, CDR2 SVGAGI (reference sequence). The CDR3 is 15 residues long. CDR3 nucleotides: TGTGCCAGCAGTTTCACAGGGAATAGCAATCAGCCCCAGCATTTT. It specifies CASSFTGNSNQPQHF.

As for this clone: The sample contains more than one DNA sequence encoding this CDR3. The rearrangement joins TRBV5-4 to TRBJ1-1, with TRBD1 matching 9 bases. This CDR3 region has 15 residues. Germline lookup yields CDR1 SGHNT and CDR2 YYREEE (reference sequence). Trimming removed 3 bases from V and 5 bases from J; junction bases left unmatched: 8. Here the CDR3 reads CASSYDGTGNTEAFF. CDR3 nucleotides: TGTGCCAGCAGCTACGACGGGACAGGGAATACTGAAGCTTTCTTT.

This chain links TRBV7-2 with TRBJ2-2, with a weak D call TRBD1 (6 bases). Germline CDR1 reads SGHTA; CDR2 reads FQGNSA. V was clipped by 8 bases and J by 5 bases, with 18 bases between them. The CDR3 is 15 amino acids. CDR3 in DNA: TGTGCCAGCGATCCCACAGGGCAGGTGACCGGGGAGCTGTTTTTT. This translates into CASDPTGQVTGELFF.